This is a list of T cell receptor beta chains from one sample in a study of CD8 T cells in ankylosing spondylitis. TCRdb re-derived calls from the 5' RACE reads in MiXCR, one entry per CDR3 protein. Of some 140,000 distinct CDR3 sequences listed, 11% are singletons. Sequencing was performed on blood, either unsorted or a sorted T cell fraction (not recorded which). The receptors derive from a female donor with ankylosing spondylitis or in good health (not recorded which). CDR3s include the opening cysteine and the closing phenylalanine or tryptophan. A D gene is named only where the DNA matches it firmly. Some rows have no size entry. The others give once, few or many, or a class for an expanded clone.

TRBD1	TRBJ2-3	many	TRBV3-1	CASSQAGTGRGLADTQYF	TGTGCCAGCAGCCAAGCCGGGACAGGGCGGGGGCTCGCAGATACGCAGTATTTT
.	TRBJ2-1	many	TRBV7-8	CASSTLTSSNSYNEQFF	TGTGCCAGCAGCACGCTGACCTCTTCCAACTCCTACAATGAGCAGTTCTTC
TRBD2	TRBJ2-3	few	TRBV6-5	CASSFGTSGASTDTQYF	TGTGCCAGCAGTTTTGGGACTAGCGGGGCTAGCACAGATACGCAGTATTTT
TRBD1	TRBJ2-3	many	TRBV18	CASSPGTATDTQYF	TGTGCCAGCTCACCAGGGACAGCCACAGATACGCAGTATTTT
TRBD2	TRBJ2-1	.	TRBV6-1	CASSLSGASYNEQFF	TGTGCCAGCAGTCTGAGCGGGGCCTCCTACAATGAGCAGTTCTTC
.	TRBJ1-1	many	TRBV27	CASRLSGAQNTEAFF	TGTGCCAGCAGACTGTCGGGGGCTCAGAACACTGAAGCTTTCTTT
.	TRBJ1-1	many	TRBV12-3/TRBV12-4	CATSSRRTANTEAFF	TGTGCCACCTCTTCGAGAAGGACGGCGAACACTGAAGCTTTCTTT
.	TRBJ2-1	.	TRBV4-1	CASSEIAGLTVNEQFF	TGCGCCAGCAGCGAGATCGCGGGGCTTACAGTCAATGAGCAGTTCTTC
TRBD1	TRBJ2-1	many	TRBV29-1	CSVKGQGTPYNEQFF	TGCAGCGTTAAGGGACAGGGGACCCCCTACAATGAGCAGTTCTTC
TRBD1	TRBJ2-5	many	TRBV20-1	CSAEDRGTETQYF	TGCAGTGCTGAGGACAGGGGTACGGAGACCCAGTACTTC
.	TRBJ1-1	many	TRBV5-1	CASSLGGGSTEAFF	TGCGCCAGCAGCTTGGGGGGCGGATCCACTGAAGCTTTCTTT